Shown below are 20 T cell receptor beta chains from a single sample sequenced in a study of T cell repertoires in cytomegalovirus infection. These receptors are not linked to any known antigen. TCRdb reprocessed the reads with MiXCR, giving one entry per CDR3 protein. The data hold roughly 700,000 distinct CDR3 sequences, with around a third observed a single time. The sequences come from cultured PBMCs, collected from culture after CMV antigen stimulation. The receptors here all came from a human donor in good health (CMV status not recorded). Some clones in this sample may be carry-over from other donors' samples.

The chain combines TRBV10-3 with TRBJ1-2; 8 nucleotides agree with TRBD1. This CDR3 region has 15 residues. V lost 3 bases, J lost 8 bases, and 11 bases stayed unmatched. Germline V gene lookup returns CDR1 ENHRY and CDR2 SYGVKD. The CDR3 DNA reads as TGTGCCATCAGTGAAGAGTGGCAGGGGGCTCGGGGCTACACCTTC. This codes for CAISEEWQGARGYTF.

This clonotype was observed a handful of times. The chain uses TRBV20-1 and TRBJ2-3, with TRBD1 matching over 8 bases. The junction had 8 bases not matched to a gene; V was cut back by 6 bases and J by 3 bases. In germline, CDR1 is DFQATT, CDR2 SNEGSKA (reference sequence). The CDR3 is made up of 14 amino acids. CDR3 sequence: CSANGQGGTDTQYF. CDR3 in DNA: TGCAGTGCAAATGGACAGGGTGGGACAGATACGCAGTATTTT.

This clonotype has more than one count but fewer than ten. The V and J genes are TRBV10-3 and TRBJ2-7; 8 nucleotides line up with TRBD2. V lost 7 bases and J lost 4; bases outside the gene matches: 9. Germline V CDR1 and CDR2: ENHRY, SYGVKD. The CDR3 spans 14 residues. DNA for the CDR3: TGTGCCATCACCCCAGCGGGAGCACTATACGAGCAGTACTTC. Translating it yields CAITPAGALYEQYF.

The V and J genes are TRBV7-4 and TRBJ2-7, with TRBD2 matching over 15 bases. The CDR3 spans 17 residues. V dropped 5 bases and J dropped 5; count of bases not matched to a gene: 10. CDR1 and CDR2 (germline): SGHVT, SQSDAQ. The CDR3 DNA sequence: TGTGCCAGCAGCCCGAGGACTAGCGGGGGGGCCGGGGACGAGCAGTACTTC. Its protein is CASSPRTSGGAGDEQYF.

The sample holds a few counts of this clonotype. The chain carries TRBV2 and TRBJ2-2; 10 bases are shared with TRBD1. V lost 6 bases and J lost 0; bases outside the gene matches: 13. Germline lookup yields CDR1 SNHLY and CDR2 FYNNEI. The CDR3 is 19 amino acids. The CDR3 protein is CASRNFRTGGNANTGELFF. The DNA for the CDR3 is TGTGCCAGCAGGAATTTTAGGACAGGGGGGAACGCGAACACCGGGGAGCTGTTTTTT.

This clonotype was recorded a few times. The V gene is TRBV6-5, the J gene TRBJ2-3, with D tentatively TRBD1 or TRBD2 (5 bases each). V was clipped by 6 bases and J by 5 bases, with 24 bases between them. Per germline, CDR1 MNHEY and CDR2 SVGAGI. The CDR3 contains 17 residues. CDR3 loop: CASREYPGRRRKDTQYF. DNA of the CDR3: TGTGCCAGCAGGGAATACCCGGGACGGAGGAGGAAAGATACGCAGTATTTT.

The chain combines TRBV6-1 with TRBJ1-6; no reliable D call. Trimming pared 0 bases from V and 10 bases from J, leaving 19 bases between. The germline V gene has CDR1 MNHNS and CDR2 SASEGT. This CDR3 is 17 amino acids long. In DNA form, the CDR3 reads TGTGCCAGCAGTGAAGCGGTGCAGAATCTTCATAGGTCACCCCTCCACTTT. Its translation is CASSEAVQNLHRSPLHF.

The rearrangement uses TRBV6-2 or TRBV6-3 and TRBJ1-1, with a possible D match to TRBD1 (6 bases). CDR1 and CDR2 from the germline V gene are MNHEY and SVGEGT. The CDR3 runs 17 residues. Trimming took off 4 bases at V and 6 bases at J, with 24 bases between the two ends. Here the CDR3 reads CASSSLNHRARRAEAFF. In DNA, the CDR3 is TGTGCCAGCAGTTCCCTAAACCACAGGGCCCGGAGGGCTGAAGCTTTCTTT.

The table lists this clonotype with many counts. The J gene is TRBJ1-1, the V gene TRBV7-8; weak D call: TRBD1 (5 bases). Looked up from germline, CDR1 is SGHVS and CDR2 is FQNEAQ. Trimming removed 1 base from V and 0 bases from J, with 9 bases in between. The CDR3 is 15 residues long. This CDR3 is CASSLDGGVNTEAFF. The CDR3 DNA reads as TGTGCCAGCAGCTTAGACGGAGGGGTGAACACTGAAGCTTTCTTT. Full variable domain (remainder filled in from reference TRBV7-8 and TRBJ1-1): GAGVSQSPRYKVAKRGQDVALRCDPISGHVSLFWYQQALGQGPEFLTYFQNEAQLDKSGLPSDRFFAERPEGSVSTLKIQRTQQEDSAVYLCASSLDGGVNTEAFFGQGTRLTVV.

The chain joins TRBV11-2 to TRBJ1-1; the match to TRBD1 covers 8 bases. CDR3 length: 14 residues. After removal of 5 bases from V and 5 bases from J, the junction contained 7 bases not matched to a gene. The germline V gene has CDR1 SGHAT and CDR2 FQNNGV. CDR3 coding DNA: TGTGCCAGCAGCCAAGGGACAGGTCGGACTGAAGCTTTCTTT. Amino acid sequence: CASSQGTGRTEAFF.

The chain carries TRBV5-4 and TRBJ2-7, with D possibly TRBD1 on 5 matching bases. The CDR3 runs to 14 residues. Germline V CDR1 and CDR2: SGHNT, YYREEE (reference sequence). V was trimmed by 0 bases and J by 4 bases, leaving 11 bases between them. CDR3 sequence reads: CASSLGPKGYEQYF. In nucleotides, the CDR3 is TGTGCCAGCAGCTTGGGGCCTAAGGGGTACGAGCAGTACTTC.

The V gene is TRBV2, the J gene TRBJ1-1, with 7 bases fitting TRBD1. CDR1 and CDR2 (germline): SNHLY, FYNNEI. This CDR3 spans 13 amino acids. After removal of 6 bases from V and 4 bases from J, the junction contained 5 bases not matched to a gene. CDR3 nucleotides: TGTGCCAGCAGACTACAGGGGAGCACTGAAGCTTTCTTT. As protein: CASRLQGSTEAFF.

Regarding this clonotype: A much bigger clone sits one base away, suggesting this may be a read error. V usage is TRBV7-2 and J usage is TRBJ1-6; D ambiguous. Germline V gives CDR1 SGHTA, CDR2 FQGNSA. The CDR3 is 16 amino acids. The chain's CDR3 is CANSLGRESYNSPLHF. The CDR3 DNA is TGTGCCAACAGCTTAGGAAGGGAATCCTATAATTCACCCCTCCACTTT.

The table lists this clonotype with a few counts. The CDR3 here is CASRLRVAGVGETQYF. In DNA form, the CDR3 reads TGTGCCAGCAGATTGCGGGTAGCGGGAGTCGGGGAGACCCAGTACTTC. This sequence joins TRBV7-2 and TRBJ2-5; TRBD2 matches at 9 bases. The V and J ends lost 6 bases and 5 bases, in that order; junction bases with no gene match: 13. The germline V gene encodes CDR1 SGHTA and CDR2 FQGNSA. This CDR3 spans 16 amino acids.

This rearrangement joins TRBV20-1 to TRBJ2-7; 9 bases match TRBD1. Germline V CDR1 and CDR2: DFQATT, SNEGSKA (reference sequence). The V gene end was trimmed by 0 bases and the J gene end by 2 bases; junction bases not matched to a gene: 5. The length of the CDR3 is 15 residues. The CDR3 nucleotides read TGCAGTGCTAGAGATCGGGGGACAGGGACCTACGAGCAGTACTTC. This translates into CSARDRGTGTYEQYF.

This clonotype was counted between two and nine times. This sequence joins TRBV6-1 and TRBJ2-7; 10 bases are a match to TRBD1. CDR1 is MNHNS and CDR2 is SASEGT in the germline V gene. Trimming removed 3 bases from V and 2 bases from J; junction bases left unmatched: 7. The CDR3 is made up of 16 amino acids. CDR3 sequence reads: CASSDPGTGDPYEQYF. CDR3 coding DNA: TGTGCCAGCAGTGACCCCGGGACAGGGGATCCCTACGAGCAGTACTTC.

This clonotype was seen more than once but under ten times. The chain couples TRBV11-2 to TRBJ2-1, with D hard to call. The CDR3 spans 11 residues. V dropped 2 bases and J dropped 8 bases, with 4 bases sitting between them. CDR1 is SGHAT and CDR2 is FQNNGV in the germline V gene. The CDR3 protein is CASSLQHEQFF. The DNA of the CDR3 is TGTGCCAGCAGCTTACAGCATGAGCAGTTCTTC.

The CDR3 DNA is TGTGCCAGCAGGCGGACAGGTCGTACTGAAGCTTTCTTT. Its translation is CASRRTGRTEAFF. The chain joins TRBV12-3 or TRBV12-4 to TRBJ1-1, with 7 bases that match TRBD1. The CDR3 covers 13 residues. V was pared by 6 bases and J by 5 bases, with 6 bases of the junction left unmatched.

The V call is TRBV20-1, the J call TRBJ1-4; TRBD1 agrees at 8 bases. The germline gives CDR1 DFQATT, CDR2 SNEGSKA (reference sequence). The CDR3 is made up of 14 amino acids. The V gene end was trimmed by 5 bases and the J gene end by 7 bases; junction bases not matched to a gene: 9. The CDR3 DNA reads as TGCAGTGCTTTTTGGGGGACAGGAGGTGAAAAACTGTTTTTT. This sequence encodes CSAFWGTGGEKLFF.

At least ten counts were recorded for this clonotype. V usage is TRBV7-6 and J usage is TRBJ1-2; tentative D call: TRBD1 (5 bases). The V end lost 1 base, the J end lost 4 bases, and 10 bases lay between the germline ends. There are 14 residues in the CDR3. Looked up from germline, CDR1 is SGHVS and CDR2 is FNYEAQ. The CDR3 nucleotides are TGTGCCAGCAGCTTAGGGGACGGGAGCTATGGCTACACCTTC. Its translation is CASSLGDGSYGYTF.